The sequence of this T cell receptor beta chain was determined in a study of shared clonotypes between healthy human individuals. The assay was run at deep level. Sequencing used immunoSEQ multiplex PCR; TCRdb keeps in-frame clones, though not all of them. The sample lists roughly 600,000 clones; about 98% were seen once. Germline values: CDR1 SEHNR, CDR2 FQNEAQ (reference sequence). This CDR3 spans 15 amino acids. V shed 4 bases and J shed 0 bases, with 12 bases lying between them. CD45RO negativity and positive selection for CCR7 defined naive CD8 cells, a population that excluded terminally differentiated effector memory CD45RA+ cells.

This clonotype was sampled from a man aged 25 to 45 in good health. V usage is TRBV7-9 and J usage is TRBJ1-2, with D tentatively TRBD1 (5 bases). Sequences were obtained from naive CD8+ T cells sorted from blood. The CDR3 coding sequence is TGTGCCAGCAGCTCGCCCGGGGGTACTAACTATGGCTACACCTTC. This gives the protein CASSSPGGTNYGYTF. Full variable domain (missing parts from reference TRBV7-9 and TRBJ1-2): DTGVSQNPRHKITKRGQNVTFRCDPISEHNRLYWYRQTLGQGPEFLTYFQNEAQLEKSRLLSDRFSAERPKGSFSTLEIQRTEQGDSAMYLCASSSPGGTNYGYTFGSGTRLTVV.